A selection of T cell receptor beta chains follows, all from one sample in a study of regulatory T cells in long-lasting Graves disease. TCRdb called the multiplex PCR reads again in MiXCR, with one record for every CDR3 protein. The sample records approximately 290,000 distinct CDR3 sequences, roughly 21% being singletons. Sequencing was performed on peripheral blood mononuclear cells (PBMCs), taken when the disease was refractory, from a patient treated with antithyroid drugs. The receptors were sampled from a female donor with Graves disease. Both conserved end residues are part of each CDR3. The order of the fields is CDR3 DNA, CDR3 protein, D gene, V gene, J gene, clone size. The D gene is left open where the match is weak. Size tells how often a clone was seen (once, few, many) or the class of an expanded clone, and some rows leave it out.

CDR3 DNA: TGTGCCAGCAGCAACCGGCAGGAAGAGACCCAGTACTTC
CDR3 protein: CASSNRQEETQYF
D gene: NA
V gene: TRBV28
J gene: TRBJ2-5
clone size: many

CDR3 DNA: TGTGCCAGCAGCTTAAGAGGAGGGGACATTCAGTACTTC
CDR3 protein: CASSLRGGDIQYF
D gene: NA
V gene: TRBV7-2
J gene: TRBJ2-4
clone size: many

CDR3 DNA: TGTGCCAGCACCACCGGCGGGGGCGGTGGCAATCAGCCCCAGCATTTT
CDR3 protein: CASTTGGGGGNQPQHF
D gene: NA
V gene: TRBV28
J gene: TRBJ1-5
clone size: many

CDR3 DNA: TGTGCCTGGGAAAGGGGAAACGGAAACACCATATATTTT
CDR3 protein: CAWERGNGNTIYF
D gene: NA
V gene: TRBV30
J gene: TRBJ1-3
clone size: NA

CDR3 DNA: TGTGCCAGCAGTTTTCGGGGTCAACCCAATCAGCCCCAGCATTTT
CDR3 protein: CASSFRGQPNQPQHF
D gene: NA
V gene: TRBV28
J gene: TRBJ1-5
clone size: many

CDR3 DNA: TGTGCCAGCAGCCAATTACGGGGAACTTACGAGCAGTACTTC
CDR3 protein: CASSQLRGTYEQYF
D gene: NA
V gene: TRBV11-2
J gene: TRBJ2-7
clone size: many

CDR3 DNA: TGTGCCAGCAGTTCGCGGGGGGGAAACACTGAAGCTTTCTTT
CDR3 protein: CASSSRGGNTEAFF
D gene: NA
V gene: TRBV12-3/TRBV12-4
J gene: TRBJ1-1
clone size: many

CDR3 DNA: TGTGCCAGCAGTTACGTGGAACAGGGTGGCACGAACACCGGGGAGCTGTTTTTT
CDR3 protein: CASSYVEQGGTNTGELFF
D gene: NA
V gene: TRBV6-2/TRBV6-3
J gene: TRBJ2-2
clone size: few

CDR3 DNA: TGTGCCAGCAGCTCCCGAAGTAGCGGGAGGGCGGTGAGTAATGAGCAGTTCTTC
CDR3 protein: CASSSRSSGRAVSNEQFF
D gene: TRBD2
V gene: TRBV7-9
J gene: TRBJ2-1
clone size: NA

CDR3 DNA: TGTGCCAGCAGCTCCGGGACAGTGGCTCTCAATGAGCAGTTCTTC
CDR3 protein: CASSSGTVALNEQFF
D gene: TRBD1
V gene: TRBV7-2
J gene: TRBJ2-1
clone size: once

CDR3 DNA: TGTGCCAGCAGCCGAGAGGGGGAAATGAACACTGAAGCTTTCTTT
CDR3 protein: CASSREGEMNTEAFF
D gene: NA
V gene: TRBV7-3
J gene: TRBJ1-1
clone size: many

CDR3 DNA: TGTGCCAGCAGAGACAGGGGGACCTACGAGCAGTACTTC
CDR3 protein: CASRDRGTYEQYF
D gene: TRBD1
V gene: TRBV12-3/TRBV12-4
J gene: TRBJ2-7
clone size: many

CDR3 DNA: TGCGCCAGCAGTAACGAACGGGAGACAGATACGCAGTATTTT
CDR3 protein: CASSNERETDTQYF
D gene: NA
V gene: TRBV5-1
J gene: TRBJ2-3
clone size: few

CDR3 DNA: TGTGCCAGCAGCCGTGAGAACTATGGCTACACCTTC
CDR3 protein: CASSRENYGYTF
D gene: NA
V gene: TRBV28
J gene: TRBJ1-2
clone size: many

CDR3 DNA: TGTGCCAGCACCCCGACAGGATACTACAATGAGCAGTTCTTC
CDR3 protein: CASTPTGYYNEQFF
D gene: NA
V gene: TRBV6-1
J gene: TRBJ2-1
clone size: few

CDR3 DNA: TGCAGCGTTGCGAGGGTGGTAGGGACTGAAGCTTTCTTT
CDR3 protein: CSVARVVGTEAFF
D gene: NA
V gene: TRBV29-1
J gene: TRBJ1-1
clone size: many

CDR3 DNA: TGTGCCAGCAGTTCTACAGGGGGCACCCAGCCCCAGCATTTT
CDR3 protein: CASSSTGGTQPQHF
D gene: TRBD1
V gene: TRBV28
J gene: TRBJ1-5
clone size: many

CDR3 DNA: TGTGCCAGCTCACAGAACCCGTGGGACTACCAAGAGACCCAGTACTTC
CDR3 protein: CASSQNPWDYQETQYF
D gene: NA
V gene: TRBV18
J gene: TRBJ2-5
clone size: NA